The 7 T cell receptor beta chains reported below all come from one sample, sequenced in a study of identical twins. MiXCR, applied by TCRdb to the 5' RACE reads, yields one record per CDR3 protein. The sample contains roughly 770,000 distinct CDR3 sequences, approximately 18% of which appear only once. These data were also reused for a study on T cells expressing NK-cell markers.

The sequencing input was PBMCs. All receptors come from a woman aged 18-30 years in good health.

The chain couples TRBV5-1 to TRBJ2-1; 10 nucleotides align to TRBD2. V was clipped by 4 bases and J by 5 bases; unmatched bases: 6. Germline V CDR1 and CDR2: SGHRS, YFSETQ. CDR3 length: 15 amino acids. The CDR3 bases are TGCGCCAGCAGCACCGGACTAGCGGTGAACAATGAGCAGTTCTTC. This encodes CASSTGLAVNNEQFF.

The chain joins TRBV7-6 to TRBJ1-3; D is ambiguous. Trimming stripped 3 bases from V and 8 bases from J, with 14 bases between. The CDR3 sequence is 14 residues long. The germline CDR1 and CDR2 sequences are SGHVS and FNYEAQ. The CDR3 DNA sequence: TGTGCCAGCAGCTTTGCTCGCAGTCCGGACACCATATATTTT. This codes for CASSFARSPDTIYF. Looking up the rest from reference TRBV7-6 and TRBJ1-3 gives the full variable domain: GAGVSQSPRYKVTKRGQDVALRCDPISGHVSLYWYRQALGQGPEFLTYFNYEAQQDKSGLPNDRFSAERPEGSISTLTIQRTEQRDSAMYRCASSFARSPDTIYFGEGSWLTVV.

The chain carries TRBV14 and TRBJ2-1; possible D gene TRBD2, 5 bases. Germline V gene sequence: CDR1 SGHDN, CDR2 FVKESK. Trimming pared 1 base from V and 3 bases from J, leaving 10 bases between. The CDR3 runs 15 residues. CDR3 nucleotides: TGTGCCAGCAGCCAAGCGAGGGTGCTCTACAATGAGCAGTTCTTC. Translated: CASSQARVLYNEQFF.

V is TRBV30 and J is TRBJ2-5, with 9 bases matching TRBD2. The CDR3 has 15 amino acids. J gave up 5 bases and V 7 bases, and 14 bases lay outside the gene matches. Germline V gives CDR1 GTSNPN, CDR2 SVGIG (reference sequence). The DNA for the CDR3 is TGTGCCTTCCAGGTTAGCGGGAGTACGGGTGAGACCCAGTACTTC. It specifies CAFQVSGSTGETQYF.

This rearrangement joins TRBV7-3 to TRBJ2-3, with 8 positions matching TRBD2. This CDR3 spans 15 amino acids. V was clipped by 4 bases and J by 5 bases; unmatched bases: 8. Per germline, CDR1 SGHTA and CDR2 FQGTGA. The CDR3 DNA is TGTGCCAGCAGCTCCTCGGGGGGGCTTGTAGATACGCAGTATTTT. Translating gives CASSSSGGLVDTQYF.

This clonotype has at least ten counts. V and J are TRBV20-1 and TRBJ2-3, with 9 bases aligning to TRBD2. V was clipped by 2 bases and J by 6 bases; unmatched bases: 6. Germline V gene lookup returns CDR1 DFQATT and CDR2 SNEGSKA (reference sequence). The CDR3 totals 14 residues. CDR3 in DNA: TGCAGTGCTAGAAGGTCCGCGGGAGGGGATACGCAGTATTTT. This encodes CSARRSAGGDTQYF.

The V gene is TRBV7-9, the J gene TRBJ1-1; 9 bases are shared with TRBD1. Germline values: CDR1 SEHNR, CDR2 FQNEAQ (reference sequence). The V and J ends lost 5 bases and 6 bases, in that order; junction bases with no gene match: 10. The CDR3 is made up of 15 amino acids. CDR3 in amino acids: CASSRIDRGGPEAFF. DNA of the CDR3: TGTGCCAGCAGCCGCATTGACAGGGGGGGCCCTGAAGCTTTCTTT.